Listed here are 26 T cell receptor beta chains from one sample, sequenced in a study of shared clonotypes between healthy human individuals. Using immunoSEQ multiplex PCR, the repertoire was profiled, and TCRdb retains in-frame clones only, with some absent. The data hold over 2 million clones, with roughly 94% observed a single time. Sequenced: naive CD4+ T cells sorted from blood. As to subset: CD45RA+ positively selected. The receptor source for this set is a man between 18 and 35 years old in good health.

The chain has TRBV19 and TRBJ2-7; 11 bases are a match to TRBD1. The germline V gene has CDR1 LNHDA and CDR2 SQIVND (reference sequence). The CDR3 contains 16 residues. The V and J ends lost 0 bases and 2 bases, in that order; junction bases with no gene match: 3. The CDR3 bases are TGTGCCAGTAGTATAGAAGGGACAGGGGGGCCCTACGAGCAGTACTTC. This encodes CASSIEGTGGPYEQYF. Using reference TRBV19 and TRBJ2-7 for the parts outside the CDR3, the full variable domain is DGGITQSPKYLFRKEGQNVTLSCEQNLNHDAMYWYRQDPGQGLRLIYYSQIVNDFQKGDIAEGYSVSREKKESFPLTVTSAQKNPTAFYLCASSIEGTGGPYEQYFGPGTRLTVT.

V gene TRBV4-1 combines with J gene TRBJ2-3; the D is unclear. V dropped 1 base and J dropped 2 bases, with 13 bases sitting between them. The CDR3 is 16 amino acids. The germline CDR1 and CDR2 sequences are MGHRA and YSYEKL. The CDR3 DNA sequence: TGCGCCAGCAGCCAAGGAGGAACCACCCACACAGATACGCAGTATTTT. Translated, it gives CASSQGGTTHTDTQYF.

The V call is TRBV19, the J call TRBJ2-2; maybe TRBD2 (5 bases). The CDR3 length is 15 residues. In germline, CDR1 is LNHDA, CDR2 SQIVND (reference sequence). V was clipped by 3 bases and J by 4 bases, with 12 bases between them. The CDR3 region is CASSMLDYTTGELFF. CDR3 coding DNA: TGTGCCAGTAGTATGCTCGACTACACCACCGGGGAGCTGTTTTTT.

V gene TRBV7-2 combines with J gene TRBJ2-7; possible D gene TRBD1, 6 bases. Germline V CDR1 and CDR2: SGHTA, FQGNSA. V lost 2 bases to trimming and J lost 6 bases, with 20 bases between them. There are 16 residues in the CDR3. The CDR3 bases are TGTGCCAGCAGCTTATTTGGCGCAGGGGAGTCCGGCGAGCAGTACTTC. Translation: CASSLFGAGESGEQYF.

The CDR3 nucleotides are TGTGCCGCAAGGACAGGCCTCCTCAATGAGCAGTTCTTC. Protein product: CAARTGLLNEQFF. The chain joins TRBV27 to TRBJ2-1; 7 bases agree with TRBD1. V lost 11 bases and J lost 6; bases outside the gene matches: 10. The germline gives CDR1 MNHEY, CDR2 SMNVEV (reference sequence). The CDR3 totals 13 residues.

As regards this clone: The sample holds other DNA sequences that translate to the same CDR3. The chain is built from TRBV30 and TRBJ2-5, with D uncertain. V was trimmed by 0 bases and J by 5 bases, leaving 10 bases between them. The CDR3 has 13 residues. Germline CDR1 and CDR2: GTSNPN and SVGIG (reference sequence). DNA of the CDR3: TGTGCCTGGAGTGTAAGGGTCTCGGAGACCCAGTACTTC. Amino acids: CAWSVRVSETQYF.

Notes on this clone: Distinct nucleotide sequences in the sample also encode this CDR3. CDR3 sequence reads: CASSYSGGTYGYTF. CDR3 DNA: TGTGCCAGCAGTTACTCAGGGGGCACCTATGGCTACACCTTC. The chain joins TRBV6-5 to TRBJ1-2, with 7 bases lining up with TRBD1. The CDR3 loop spans 14 amino acids. The V segment lost 0 bases and the J segment 4 bases; nucleotides outside the gene matches: 2. CDR1 is MNHEY, CDR2 SVGAGI, per germline.

The table lists this clone with a count of one. The chain employs TRBV25-1 and TRBJ1-2; TRBD1 might be the D (5 bases). V was shortened by 4 bases and J by 11 bases, with 14 bases between the two germline ends. The CDR3 spans 12 residues. CDR1 MGHDK and CDR2 SYGVNS come from the germline V gene. CDR3 bases: TGTGCCAGCAGTGTAACAGGATCTAAGTACACCTTC. Its translation is CASSVTGSKYTF.

CDR3 in amino acids: CSVPWWGREAFF. The CDR3 DNA follows: TGCAGCGTCCCATGGTGGGGGCGGGAAGCTTTCTTT. This chain joins TRBV29-1 and TRBJ1-1; TRBD1 might be the D (6 bases). This CDR3 has 12 residues. The germline CDR1 and CDR2 sequences are SQVTM and ANQGSEA. V dropped 6 bases and J dropped 8 bases, with 16 bases sitting between them.

V gene TRBV19 combines with J gene TRBJ1-2; D gene ambiguous. Germline V lookup: CDR1 LNHDA, CDR2 SQIVND (reference sequence). Trimming removed 8 bases at V and 4 bases at J, with 8 bases between. The CDR3 totals 11 residues. The CDR3 coding sequence is TGTGCCAGTGGAGCAGGCTATGGCTACACCTTC. Amino acids: CASGAGYGYTF.

J is TRBJ1-1 and V is TRBV4-2; 8 bases fit TRBD1. This CDR3 is 14 amino acids long. V lost 2 bases, J lost 1 base, and 0 bases stayed unmatched. Germline V lookup: CDR1 LGHNA, CDR2 YNFKEQ. The DNA for the CDR3 is TGTGCCAGCAGCCAACAGGGGGCGAACACTGAAGCTTTCTTT. Its translation is CASSQQGANTEAFF.

The chain carries TRBV6-5 and TRBJ2-3, with TRBD1 matching over 10 bases. The CDR3 spans 13 residues. Looked up from germline, CDR1 is MNHEY and CDR2 is SVGAGI. Trimming at V came to 6 bases and at J to 4 bases, leaving 1 base not matched to a gene. CDR3 residues: CASRGQGADTQYF. In nucleotides, the CDR3 is TGTGCCAGCAGAGGACAGGGGGCAGATACGCAGTATTTT.

The CDR3 here is CASSPVAGGLETQYF. The DNA of the CDR3 is TGTGCCAGCAGCCCAGTAGCGGGGGGGCTGGAGACCCAGTACTTC. The chain has TRBV7-3 and TRBJ2-5, with 11 bases fitting TRBD2. Trimming at V came to 5 bases and at J to 5 bases, leaving 7 bases not matched to a gene. The germline V gene encodes CDR1 SGHTA and CDR2 FQGTGA. The CDR3 has 15 residues.

In regard to this clone: Other DNA sequences in the sample encode the same CDR3. The chain recombines TRBV5-6 with TRBJ1-1, with D hard to call. Trimming left V 0 bases short and J 3 bases short, with 3 bases between. The CDR3 consists of 12 residues. CDR1 and CDR2 from the germline V gene are SGHDT and YYEEEE. The CDR3 DNA reads TGTGCCAGCAGCTTGGCTGACACTGAAGCTTTCTTT. It encodes CASSLADTEAFF.

The rearrangement links TRBV2 to TRBJ1-3; no definite D call. Trimming took off 6 bases at V and 2 bases at J, with 14 bases between the two ends. This CDR3 has 15 amino acids. Germline V gene lookup returns CDR1 SNHLY and CDR2 FYNNEI. The CDR3 loop reads CASSVKTATGNTIYF. Written as DNA, the CDR3 is TGTGCCAGCAGCGTAAAAACCGCTACTGGAAACACCATATATTTT.

The chain's CDR3 is CASSLRPQRLSSYNEQFF. The CDR3 DNA reads as TGTGCCAGCAGCTTAAGACCCCAGCGCTTGAGCTCCTACAATGAGCAGTTCTTC. V gene TRBV7-2 combines with J gene TRBJ2-1; D uncertain. The V end was cut by 2 bases, the J end by 0 bases, with 17 bases between. The V gene's germline CDR1 is SGHTA and CDR2 FQGNSA. CDR3 size: 18 residues.

The chain combines TRBV6-1 with TRBJ1-3; D ambiguous. The CDR3 has 13 amino acids. The V and J ends lost 7 bases and 3 bases respectively, with 10 bases between them. Germline loops: CDR1 MNHNS, CDR2 SASEGT. The CDR3 DNA is TGTGCCAGCATTATGCGGGGTGGAAACACCATATATTTT. It codes for CASIMRGGNTIYF.

The gene calls are TRBV5-1 and TRBJ2-5, with 9 bases that match TRBD1. Germline V gene data show CDR1 as SGHRS and CDR2 as YFSETQ. CDR3 size: 19 residues. Trimming cost V 4 bases and J 1 base; bases outside gene matches: 17. In DNA, the CDR3 is TGCGCCAGCAGCCGATTGATATCGCCCGGGACAGGGTTCCAAGAGACCCAGTACTTC. Translation gives CASSRLISPGTGFQETQYF.

The chain has TRBV7-2 and TRBJ2-5, with D perhaps assigned TRBD1 or TRBD2 (7 bases each). Deletions cut 5 bases from V and 1 base from J, with 14 bases between. Per the germline V gene, CDR1 is SGHTA and CDR2 is FQGNSA. The CDR3 runs to 15 residues. The CDR3 coding sequence is TGTGCCAGCAGCCCAAGGGAGGGGGCCCAAGAGACCCAGTACTTC. Translated: CASSPREGAQETQYF.

The chain is built from TRBV7-2 and TRBJ2-7, with D hard to call. Germline V gene sequence: CDR1 SGHTA, CDR2 FQGNSA. The CDR3 loop spans 13 amino acids. Trimming left V 0 bases short and J 5 bases short, with 8 bases between. CDR3 in amino acids: CASSLAVPDEQYF. The CDR3, as DNA: TGTGCCAGCAGCTTAGCGGTCCCCGACGAGCAGTACTTC.

A word on this clone: This same CDR3 is encoded by further DNA sequences in the sample. CDR3 nucleotides: TGTGCCAGCAGTGAACAGGGATCTGGAAACACCATATATTTT. Amino acids: CASSEQGSGNTIYF. The chain joins TRBV6-5 to TRBJ1-3; a possible D gene is TRBD1 (6 bases). The germline gives CDR1 MNHEY, CDR2 SVGAGI. This CDR3 contains 14 residues. V lost 5 bases and J 1 base, leaving 9 bases between the germline ends.

The chain joins TRBV5-4 to TRBJ2-3; D not certain. V was trimmed by 3 bases and J by 3 bases, leaving 11 bases between them. Germline V lookup: CDR1 SGHNT, CDR2 YYREEE (reference sequence). CDR3 length equals 14 residues. CDR3 loop: CASSSPIGTDTQYF. CDR3 sequence (DNA): TGTGCCAGCAGCTCACCGATCGGAACAGATACGCAGTATTTT.

CDR3 amino acids: CASSLAGPNQPQHF. The CDR3 DNA is TGTGCCAGCAGCTTAGCGGGGCCCAATCAGCCCCAGCATTTT. The rearrangement links TRBV11-2 to TRBJ1-5; possible D gene TRBD1, 5 bases. Germline V gene sequence: CDR1 SGHAT, CDR2 FQNNGV. The CDR3 has 14 residues. With 1 base removed from V and 3 bases from J, the gap between germline ends came to 7 bases.

The chain has TRBV5-1 and TRBJ1-5, with TRBD1 identical over 7 bases. V trimming: 2 bases; J trimming: 2 bases; junction bases outside the gene matches: 7. Per germline, CDR1 SGHRS and CDR2 YFSETQ. This CDR3 spans 16 amino acids. The CDR3 DNA is TGCGCCAGCAGCTTAACAGGGGATGTGGGCAATCAGCCCCAGCATTTT. Protein: CASSLTGDVGNQPQHF.

This clone appeared a single time. This chain connects TRBV27 to TRBJ1-1; D is possibly TRBD1 (5 bases). Germline loops: CDR1 MNHEY, CDR2 SMNVEV (reference sequence). The CDR3 is 16 amino acids. V was pared by 4 bases and J by 1 base, with 16 bases between. The CDR3 protein is CASSSWPGLKNTEAFF. The CDR3 bases are TGTGCCAGCAGTTCCTGGCCGGGACTGAAGAACACTGAAGCTTTCTTT.

The J gene is TRBJ2-2, the V gene TRBV7-9, with 12 positions matching TRBD2. CDR1 and CDR2 from the germline V gene are SEHNR and FQNEAQ (reference sequence). After removal of 0 bases from V and 2 bases from J, the junction contained 7 bases not matched to a gene. The CDR3 runs to 19 residues. This CDR3 is CASSLARTSGGLNTGELFF. CDR3 DNA: TGTGCCAGCAGCTTAGCGCGTACTAGCGGGGGGCTTAACACCGGGGAGCTGTTTTTT.